This section outlines one TCR beta chain sequence together with its context. The method was immunoSEQ multiplex PCR; TCRdb's version includes in-frame clones alone and lacks a portion of them. The sample carries about half a million clones, roughly 80% recorded once. The record originates from a study of shared clonotypes between healthy human individuals. Background on the study: A couple of women and a few men aged 18 to 49 served as donors.

Germline V gene sequence: CDR1 SGHTA, CDR2 FQGNSA. This CDR3 spans 14 amino acids. With 7 bases removed from V and 0 bases from J, the gap between germline ends came to 12 bases. The sample comprised PBMCs. The chain joins TRBV7-2 to TRBJ1-1; D unresolved. The clonotype comes from a woman in her forties in good health. Some clones in this sample may be carry-over from other donors' samples. CDR3 amino acids: CASTVGGMNTEAFF. CDR3 sequence (DNA): TGTGCCAGCACCGTCGGCGGCATGAACACTGAAGCTTTCTTT.